The rows below give T cell receptor beta chains drawn from one sample of a study of T cells expressing NK-cell markers. TCRdb processed the 5' RACE reads again and assigns one entry to each CDR3 protein, with no DNA. Here the sample table reports about 460,000 distinct CDR3 sequences. The sample taken for sequencing was blood T cells: a sorted CD56 or NKG2C T cell subset, CD4+ or CD8+ T cells, or bulk PBMC T cells (not recorded which). Source of these receptors: a woman aged 50 to 65 in good health. Both conserved end residues are part of each CDR3. Each record gives: V gene, J gene, CDR3 length, CDR3 protein.

>TRBV29-1|TRBJ1-1|13
CSVVRVKYTEAFF
>TRBV12-3/TRBV12-4|TRBJ2-7|20
CASSRTTSGSSMRSSYEQYF
>TRBV10-1|TRBJ1-1|14
CASSSQVRGTEAFF
>TRBV7-6|TRBJ2-2|16
CASSLGRGGSTGELFF
>TRBV28|TRBJ1-5|15
CASSLTRQSNQPQHF
>TRBV5-6|TRBJ1-6|15
CASSYRTGNASPLHF
>TRBV3-1|TRBJ1-1|13
CASSRVQGRTAFF
>TRBV5-1|TRBJ1-2|15
CASSLDADFNYGYTF
>TRBV7-2|TRBJ2-7|14
CASSRYGQDEVQYF
>TRBV20-1|TRBJ2-1|15
CSAPKGAGVRNEQFF
>TRBV29-1|TRBJ1-1|12
CSVRGSNTEAFF
>TRBV12-3/TRBV12-4|TRBJ1-5|16
CASSPRQGALGQPQHF
>TRBV3-1|TRBJ2-2|14
CASSQVANTGELFF
>TRBV6-1|TRBJ2-1|14
CASSVTGLGAEQFF
>TRBV29-1|TRBJ2-3|13
CSVSTDSSDTQYF
>TRBV11-3|TRBJ2-1|15
CASSLDRWEGNEQFF
>TRBV6-5|TRBJ2-1|15
CASSYGLAANNEQFF
>TRBV12-3/TRBV12-4|TRBJ2-5|15
CASSLGEREAETQYF
>TRBV6-1|TRBJ1-4|15
CASSDPQGVQEKLFF
>TRBV11-2|TRBJ2-5|15
CASSFGSRAAGTQYF
>TRBV5-1|TRBJ2-7|15
CASSLGGMDTYEQYF
>TRBV15|TRBJ2-1|16
CATQRGGLAGVGEQFF
>TRBV20-1|TRBJ2-3|14
CSAPYQRSTDTQYF